Shown below are 29 T cell receptor beta chains from a single sample sequenced in a study of radiation and T cells in renal cell carcinoma. Time point defined: blood 4 weeks post-SBRT, at nephrectomy. Treatment defined: 15 Gy SBRT to primary tumor, nephrectomy 4 weeks later. Produced via immunoSEQ multiplex PCR; TCRdb's table is partial and in-frame only. Of about 90,000 clones detected, over 80% appear once; the ten largest clones hold roughly 10%. Specimen: blood, collected from a patient whose treatment included radiotherapy and nephrectomy. Receptors originate from a man aged 50 to 60 with renal cell carcinoma.

The chain carries TRBV11-2 and TRBJ2-5, with D unclear. With 5 bases removed from V and 1 base from J, the gap between germline ends came to 23 bases. The CDR3 runs 18 residues. Germline V CDR1 and CDR2: SGHAT, FQNNGV. This CDR3 reads CASSPLGEELVLQETQYF. The CDR3 DNA reads TGTGCCAGCAGCCCGCTAGGTGAGGAGTTGGTGCTCCAAGAGACCCAGTACTTC.

V and J are TRBV28 and TRBJ2-2; 13 bases match TRBD2. The CDR3 contains 17 residues. CDR1 is MDHEN, CDR2 SYDVKM, per germline. V was pared by 3 bases and J by 7 bases, with 8 bases of the junction left unmatched. CDR3 nucleotides: TGTGCCAGCAGTTTTAGGACTAGCGGGAGAGGCTTCGGGGAGCTGTTTTTT. This gives the protein CASSFRTSGRGFGELFF.

The chain carries TRBV15 and TRBJ2-7, with D unclear. V shed 0 bases and J shed 4 bases, with 7 bases lying between them. Germline V gene lookup returns CDR1 LNHNV and CDR2 YYDKDF (reference sequence). This CDR3 is 13 amino acids long. CDR3 residues: CATSRDAGYEQYF. Written as DNA, the CDR3 is TGTGCCACCAGCAGAGATGCCGGTTACGAGCAGTACTTC. The whole variable domain, remainder taken from reference TRBV15 and TRBJ2-7, is DAMVIQNPRYQVTQFGKPVTLSCSQTLNHNVMYWYQQKSSQAPKLLFHYYDKDFNNEADTPDNFQSRRPNTSFCFLDIRSPGLGDTAMYLCATSRDAGYEQYFGPGTRLTVT.

The chain carries TRBV4-2 and TRBJ2-6; TRBD1 matches 7 bases. Germline lookup yields CDR1 LGHNA and CDR2 YNFKEQ. The CDR3 has 19 amino acids. The V gene end was trimmed by 2 bases and the J gene end by 0 bases; junction bases not matched to a gene: 10. In DNA form, the CDR3 reads TGTGCCAGCAGCCAAAAGGGTCAGGGGGTCGGCTCTGGGGCCAACGTCCTGACTTTC. It specifies CASSQKGQGVGSGANVLTF.

This clone came up a few times. CDR3 in DNA: TGTGCCAGCAGCCCGGGGCCGGACAGTCCCTATGGCTACACCTTC. Translation: CASSPGPDSPYGYTF. The V and J genes are TRBV5-4 and TRBJ1-2; D is possibly TRBD1 (6 bases). Trimming cost V 4 bases and J 4 bases, with 17 bases left between them. Germline lookup yields CDR1 SGHNT and CDR2 YYREEE (reference sequence). The CDR3 spans 15 residues.

The CDR3 DNA follows: TGCAGCGTTCCGGGACAGGGAGAAACAGATACGCAGTATTTT. Protein product: CSVPGQGETDTQYF. The rearrangement joins TRBV29-1 to TRBJ2-3, with 9 bases identical to TRBD1. The CDR3 has 14 amino acids. In germline, CDR1 is SQVTM, CDR2 ANQGSEA. Trimming at V came to 5 bases and at J to 3 bases, leaving 6 bases not matched to a gene.

This sequence joins TRBV2 and TRBJ1-4; D call uncertain. V was cut by 7 bases and J by 4 bases, with 13 bases left in between. Germline CDR1 is SNHLY and CDR2 is FYNNEI. CDR3 length equals 14 residues. The CDR3 DNA sequence: TGTGCCAGCAAAAGCGGGCAGAGTAATGAAAAACTGTTTTTT. Its protein is CASKSGQSNEKLFF.

The chain joins TRBV19 to TRBJ1-1, with TRBD1 matching over 8 bases. V lost 5 bases, J lost 4 bases, and 9 bases stayed unmatched. Germline CDR1 and CDR2: LNHDA and SQIVND (reference sequence). CDR3 length: 15 residues. This chain's CDR3 is CASSGGQGLVTEAFF. In DNA form, the CDR3 reads TGTGCCAGTAGTGGTGGACAGGGATTGGTCACTGAAGCTTTCTTT. Full variable domain (missing parts from reference TRBV19 and TRBJ1-1): DGGITQSPKYLFRKEGQNVTLSCEQNLNHDAMYWYRQDPGQGLRLIYYSQIVNDFQKGDIAEGYSVSREKKESFPLTVTSAQKNPTAFYLCASSGGQGLVTEAFFGQGTRLTVV.

This rearrangement joins TRBV5-4 to TRBJ1-1; 7 nucleotides agree with TRBD1. CDR1 is SGHNT, CDR2 YYREEE, per germline (reference sequence). The CDR3 runs 14 residues. The junction had 9 bases not matched to a gene; V was cut back by 4 bases and J by 6 bases. The CDR3 here is CASSQGGAGAEAFF. For the CDR3, the DNA is TGTGCCAGCAGCCAGGGGGGGGCTGGGGCTGAAGCTTTCTTT.

The J gene is TRBJ2-1, the V gene TRBV7-2, with D perhaps TRBD2 (5 bases). Trimming left V 4 bases short and J 0 bases short, with 13 bases between. CDR3 length equals 16 residues. Germline CDR1 is SGHTA and CDR2 is FQGNSA. CDR3 amino acids: CASSSRAVRSYNEQFF. Here the CDR3 DNA reads TGTGCCAGCAGCTCTCGAGCGGTGCGCTCCTACAATGAGCAGTTCTTC.

This chain links TRBV4-1 with TRBJ2-7; TRBD1 agrees at 10 bases. The germline V gene has CDR1 MGHRA and CDR2 YSYEKL. Trimming at V came to 1 base and at J to 3 bases, leaving 9 bases not matched to a gene. This CDR3 has 17 residues. The CDR3 reads CASSQGHPGTGDYEQYF. The CDR3 DNA follows: TGCGCCAGCAGCCAAGGACATCCGGGGACAGGGGACTACGAGCAGTACTTC.

The chain joins TRBV9 to TRBJ2-3; TRBD2 aligns across 10 bases. Germline lookup yields CDR1 SGDLS and CDR2 YYNGEE. The CDR3 contains 16 residues. The junction had 12 bases not matched to a gene; V was cut back by 4 bases and J by 7 bases. The CDR3 sequence: CASSSPIAGGPYTQYF. CDR3 DNA sequence: TGTGCCAGCAGCTCACCAATAGCGGGGGGCCCATATACGCAGTATTTT.

V and J are TRBV6-1 and TRBJ2-3, with 9 positions matching TRBD2. The CDR3 has 15 residues. The germline V gene encodes CDR1 MNHNS and CDR2 SASEGT. Germline trimming cut 6 bases from V and 1 base from J; bases unmatched to any gene: 5. In DNA, the CDR3 is TGTGCCAGCAGCCCTAGCGGGATCCGCACAGATACGCAGTATTTT. This encodes CASSPSGIRTDTQYF.

The chain employs TRBV9 and TRBJ2-2, with D perhaps TRBD1 (6 bases). This CDR3 has 15 residues. Germline V lookup: CDR1 SGDLS, CDR2 YYNGEE. V was shortened by 3 bases and J by 4 bases, with 13 bases between the two germline ends. The CDR3 DNA reads as TGTGCCAGCAGCGCGCAAGACAGGTCCACCGGGGAGCTGTTTTTT. Translated: CASSAQDRSTGELFF. The variable domain in full, completed from reference TRBV9 and TRBJ2-2, reads DSGVTQTPKHLITATGQRVTLRCSPRSGDLSVYWYQQSLDQGLQFLIQYYNGEERAKGNILERFSAQQFPDLHSELNLSSLELGDSALYFCASSAQDRSTGELFFGEGSRLTVL.

The chain employs TRBV2 and TRBJ1-2; a weak D match, TRBD1 (5 bases). From germline, CDR1 is SNHLY and CDR2 FYNNEI. The CDR3 totals 14 residues. V lost 4 bases, J lost 0 bases, and 9 bases lay in between. The DNA of the CDR3 is TGTGCCAGCAGTGCTGGCAGGGCTAACTATGGCTACACCTTC. Encoded protein: CASSAGRANYGYTF.

This clone has only one observation. The rearrangement links TRBV2 to TRBJ2-3, with a tentative D call TRBD2 (6 bases). Germline CDR1 reads SNHLY; CDR2 reads FYNNEI. The CDR3 consists of 15 residues. V was trimmed by 8 bases and J by 2 bases, leaving 17 bases between them. The CDR3 DNA follows: TGTGCCAGCTCGGTGATTAGCGGCTCCACAGATACGCAGTATTTT. Amino acids: CASSVISGSTDTQYF.

The chain has TRBV23-1 and TRBJ1-1; D is ambiguous. TRBV23-1 is an ORF for which the function is uncertain. The CDR3 length is 15 residues. Trimming removed 4 bases at V and 0 bases at J, with 12 bases between. The chain's CDR3 is CASSPPPEVNTEAFF. The CDR3 nucleotides are TGCGCCAGCAGTCCACCCCCAGAAGTGAACACTGAAGCTTTCTTT.

This clone was counted once. The conserved closing phenylalanine or tryptophan is absent in this CDR3, likely reflecting a read error. The DNA is omitted, as the CDR3 cannot be located on it reliably, and the CDR3 follows TCRdb's listing. The J gene is TRBJ2-3, the V gene TRBV6-1; the table's D call, TRBD2, has no DNA check behind it. From germline, CDR1 is MNHNS and CDR2 SASEGT. The CDR3 region is 12 residues in length, termini included. This CDR3 reads CASSEVRGLAVL.

This chain uses TRBV5-6 with TRBJ2-7; TRBD1 matches 7 bases. This CDR3 region has 12 residues. V lost 5 bases and J lost 2; bases outside the gene matches: 1. Germline-derived CDR1 and CDR2 are SGHDT and YYEEEE. CDR3 coding DNA: TGTGCCAGCAGTCAGGGGGCCTACGAGCAGTACTTC. Amino acids: CASSQGAYEQYF.

This chain joins TRBV11-2 and TRBJ1-2; D is uncertain. The CDR3 runs to 12 residues. Trimming removed 3 bases at V and 2 bases at J, with 4 bases between. CDR1 and CDR2 (germline): SGHAT, FQNNGV. As DNA, the CDR3 is TGTGCCAGCAGCTTGAGGAACTATGGCTACACCTTC. It codes for CASSLRNYGYTF. The full variable domain, with the rest looked up from reference TRBV11-2 and TRBJ1-2, is EAGVAQSPRYKIIEKRQSVAFWCNPISGHATLYWYQQILGQGPKLLIQFQNNGVVDDSQLPKDRFSAERLKGVDSTLKIQPAKLEDSAVYLCASSLRNYGYTFGSGTRLTVV.

This clone was counted a single time. The chain couples TRBV5-1 to TRBJ2-1; 7 positions match TRBD2. Looked up from germline, CDR1 is SGHRS and CDR2 is YFSETQ. Losses at the gene ends were 4 bases for V and 3 bases for J; bases not matched to a gene: 7. This CDR3 spans 15 amino acids. The CDR3 loop reads CASSPGAGLYNEQFF. Here the CDR3 DNA reads TGCGCCAGCAGCCCGGGAGCGGGACTCTACAATGAGCAGTTCTTC.

The CDR3 loop reads CASSQGQGESYEQYF. CDR3 in DNA: TGCGCCAGCAGCCAAGGACAGGGAGAGTCCTACGAGCAGTACTTC. This chain uses TRBV5-1 with TRBJ2-7; 8 bases agree with TRBD1. CDR1 and CDR2 (germline): SGHRS, YFSETQ. The V segment lost 4 bases and the J segment 1 base; nucleotides outside the gene matches: 7. This CDR3 has 15 residues.

The V gene is TRBV19, the J gene TRBJ2-2, with TRBD1 as a possible D gene (5 bases). The germline CDR1 and CDR2 sequences are LNHDA and SQIVND (reference sequence). V lost 11 bases and J lost 4, with 14 bases in between. The CDR3 is made up of 13 amino acids. CDR3 sequence reads: CAVGAPGTGELFF. CDR3 sequence (DNA): TGTGCCGTAGGGGCGCCGGGCACCGGGGAGCTGTTTTTT.

This clone is a singleton in its sample. The genes are TRBV29-1 and TRBJ2-3, with TRBD2 as a possible D gene (5 bases). Germline V lookup: CDR1 SQVTM, CDR2 ANQGSEA. The V gene lost 5 bases and the J gene lost 1 base, with 13 bases spanning the gap. This CDR3 is built from 14 residues. The CDR3 reads CSVSWLAGTDTQYF. CDR3 sequence (DNA): TGCAGCGTTTCCTGGCTAGCAGGCACAGATACGCAGTATTTT.

V and J are TRBV9 and TRBJ1-5; D might be TRBD1 (6 bases). Germline V gene sequence: CDR1 SGDLS, CDR2 YYNGEE. The ends were cut back, 4 bases at V and 1 base at J, with 12 bases in the middle. The CDR3 is 15 amino acids. In nucleotides, the CDR3 is TGTGCCAGCAGCCGCAGGGGCTTAAGCAATCAGCCCCAGCATTTT. Its protein is CASSRRGLSNQPQHF.

The rearrangement links TRBV27 to TRBJ2-7, with D unresolved. The germline V and J ends were trimmed by 4 bases and 0 bases, with 19 bases remaining between them. The V gene's germline CDR1 is MNHEY and CDR2 SMNVEV (reference sequence). The CDR3 has 17 residues. The CDR3 DNA sequence: TGTGCCAGCAGTTACCCTGGACGGCGGAAAAGCTCCTACGAGCAGTACTTC. Residues: CASSYPGRRKSSYEQYF.

This clone was seen repeatedly, ten times or more. This rearrangement joins TRBV2 to TRBJ1-1; 7 bases match TRBD1. Germline V CDR1 and CDR2: SNHLY, FYNNEI. CDR3 length equals 14 residues. V lost 7 bases, J lost 1 base, and 6 bases stayed unmatched. In DNA, the CDR3 is TGTGCCAGCACCCAGACAGGGTCGAACACTGAAGCTTTCTTT. The encoded protein is CASTQTGSNTEAFF.

The CDR3 region has the DNA TGTGCCAGCTCACCACCGGAAGCAGCATGGCAGAGAAGTCTGGGCTACACCTTC. Protein product: CASSPPEAAWQRSLGYTF. V usage is TRBV18 and J usage is TRBJ1-2; the D is unclear. Trimming stripped 0 bases from V and 8 bases from J, with 25 bases between. Per germline, CDR1 KGHSH and CDR2 LQKENI. The CDR3 covers 18 residues.

This chain links TRBV2 with TRBJ2-3; the D is unclear. The V gene lost 5 bases and the J gene lost 9 bases, with 12 bases spanning the gap. Germline assignment: CDR1 SNHLY and CDR2 FYNNEI. The CDR3 contains 12 residues. The CDR3 loop reads CASSLQDVTQYF. CDR3 nucleotides: TGTGCCAGCAGTTTACAAGACGTCACGCAGTATTTT.